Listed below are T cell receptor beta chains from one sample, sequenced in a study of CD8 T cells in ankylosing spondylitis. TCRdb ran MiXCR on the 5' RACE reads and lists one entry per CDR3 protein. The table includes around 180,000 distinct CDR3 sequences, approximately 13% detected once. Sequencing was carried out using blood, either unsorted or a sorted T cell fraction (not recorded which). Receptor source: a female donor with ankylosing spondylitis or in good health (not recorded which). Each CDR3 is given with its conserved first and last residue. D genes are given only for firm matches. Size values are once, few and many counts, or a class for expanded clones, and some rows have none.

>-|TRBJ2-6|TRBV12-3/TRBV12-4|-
CASSSYGPGSGANVLTF
TGTGCCAGCAGTTCCTACGGACCGGGTTCCGGGGCCAACGTCCTGACTTTC
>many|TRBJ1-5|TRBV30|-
CAWSVLQGNQPQHF
TGTGCCTGGAGTGTACTCCAGGGAAATCAGCCCCAGCATTTT
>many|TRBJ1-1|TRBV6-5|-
CASSYGGNTEAFF
TGTGCCAGCAGTTACGGCGGTAACACTGAAGCTTTCTTT
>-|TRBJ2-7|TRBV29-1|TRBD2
CSGRGVAGEGHEQYF
TGCAGCGGACGTGGGGTGGCGGGAGAAGGCCACGAGCAGTACTTC
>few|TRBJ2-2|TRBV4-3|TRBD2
CASSYSGTGELFF
TGCGCCAGCAGCTATAGCGGGACCGGGGAGCTGTTTTTT
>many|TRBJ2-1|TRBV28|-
CASSPQGRRYNEQFF
TGTGCCAGCAGTCCCCAGGGGCGGAGGTACAATGAGCAGTTCTTC
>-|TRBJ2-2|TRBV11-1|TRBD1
CASSSYRGQDSSHGTGELFF
TGTGCCAGCAGCTCCTACCGAGGACAGGATTCATCGCACGGCACCGGGGAGTTGTTTTTT
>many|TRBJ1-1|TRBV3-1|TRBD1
CASSHDRGTEAFF
TGTGCCAGCAGCCATGACAGGGGAACTGAAGCTTTCTTT
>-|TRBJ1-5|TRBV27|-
CASSYSGEYQPQHF
TGTGCCAGCAGTTATTCGGGGGAGTATCAGCCCCAGCATTTT
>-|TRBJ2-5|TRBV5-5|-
CANSLDYQVPETQYF
TGTGCCAACAGCTTGGACTACCAAGTCCCAGAGACCCAGTACTTC
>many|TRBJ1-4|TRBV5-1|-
CASRSIQDDEKLFF
TGCGCCAGCAGGTCTATACAGGACGATGAAAAACTGTTTTTT
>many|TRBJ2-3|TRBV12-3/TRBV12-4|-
CASSFLGDTQYF
TGTGCCAGCAGTTTCTTAGGAGATACGCAGTATTTT
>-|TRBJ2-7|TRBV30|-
CAWSPSADEQYF
TGTGCCTGGTCACCCTCAGCCGACGAGCAGTACTTC
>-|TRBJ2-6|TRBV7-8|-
CASSLAGSRPGANVLTF
TGTGCCAGCAGCTTAGCCGGGAGTCGTCCTGGGGCCAACGTCCTGACTTTC
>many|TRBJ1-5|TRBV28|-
CASRERPGGNQPQHF
TGTGCCAGCAGAGAAAGACCAGGGGGCAATCAGCCCCAGCATTTT
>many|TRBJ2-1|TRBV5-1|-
CASSLDEVYNEQFF
TGCGCCAGCAGCTTGGATGAGGTGTACAATGAGCAGTTCTTC
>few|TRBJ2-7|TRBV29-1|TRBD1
CSVEDGTGTYEQYF
TGCAGCGTTGAAGATGGGACAGGCACCTACGAGCAGTACTTC
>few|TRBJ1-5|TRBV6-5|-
CASSYMRKAGNQPQHF
TGTGCCAGCAGTTACATGCGGAAGGCTGGCAATCAGCCCCAGCATTTT
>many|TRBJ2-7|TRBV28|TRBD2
CASSTPSSGSSYEQYF
TGTGCCAGCAGTACCCCCAGTAGCGGGAGCTCCTACGAGCAGTACTTC
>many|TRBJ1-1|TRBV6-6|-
CASRVTEAFF
TGTGCCAGTCGCGTCACTGAAGCTTTCTTT
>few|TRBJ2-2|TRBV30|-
CAWTPEENTGELFF
TGTGCCTGGACCCCAGAGGAGAACACCGGGGAGCTGTTTTTT
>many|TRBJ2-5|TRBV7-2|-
CASSLGNRQQETQYF
TGTGCCAGCAGCTTAGGCAATCGACAGCAAGAGACCCAGTACTTC
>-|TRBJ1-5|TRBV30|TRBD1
CAWSPPAVRGNQPQHF
TGTGCCTGGAGTCCCCCTGCCGTCAGGGGGAATCAGCCCCAGCATTTT
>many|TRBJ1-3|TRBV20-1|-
CSARKDSGNTIYF
TGCAGTGCTAGAAAGGACTCTGGAAACACCATATATTTT
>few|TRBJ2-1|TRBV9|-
CASSTEASNEQFF
TGTGCCAGCAGCACCGAGGCTAGCAATGAGCAGTTCTTC
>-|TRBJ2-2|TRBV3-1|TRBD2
CASSQISGVELFF
TGTGCCAGCAGCCAAATTAGCGGGGTGGAGCTGTTTTTT
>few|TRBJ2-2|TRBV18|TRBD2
CASSPRTSGANTGELFF
TGTGCCAGCTCACCGCGGACTAGCGGGGCGAACACCGGGGAGCTGTTTTTT
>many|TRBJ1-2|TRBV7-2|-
CASSPHSGGYTF
TGTGCCAGCAGCCCACACTCGGGAGGCTACACCTTC
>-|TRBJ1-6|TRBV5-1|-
CASSLAGTQNLPLHF
TGCGCCAGCAGCTTGGCCGGGACCCAAAACTTACCCCTCCACTTT
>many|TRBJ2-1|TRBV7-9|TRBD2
CASKTSASSYNEQFF
TGTGCCAGCAAGACTAGCGCGAGCTCCTACAATGAGCAGTTCTTC
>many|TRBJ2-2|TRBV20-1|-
CSAKGSSGELFF
TGCAGTGCTAAGGGGTCTTCCGGGGAGCTGTTTTTT
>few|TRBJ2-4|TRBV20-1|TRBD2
CSAYRTSGKIGRTNIQYF
TGCAGTGCTTACCGGACTAGCGGGAAAATAGGGCGTACGAACATTCAGTACTTC
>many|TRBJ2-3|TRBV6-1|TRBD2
CASSESSGGTDTQYF
TGTGCCAGCAGTGAAAGTAGCGGGGGCACAGATACGCAGTATTTT
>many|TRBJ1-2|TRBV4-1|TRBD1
CASSQDGGQVRNYGYTF
TGCGCCAGCAGCCAAGATGGGGGACAGGTCCGCAACTATGGCTACACCTTC
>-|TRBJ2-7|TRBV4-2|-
CASSQEGPTASDEQYF
TGTGCCAGCAGCCAGGAAGGCCCCACGGCGAGCGACGAGCAGTACTTC
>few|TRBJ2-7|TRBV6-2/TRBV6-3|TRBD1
CASSWAGTGIYEQYF
TGTGCCAGCAGTTGGGCCGGGACAGGGATCTACGAGCAGTACTTC
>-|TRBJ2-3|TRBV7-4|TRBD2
CASSSRGLACTDTQYF
TGTGCCAGCAGCTCGCGAGGACTAGCCTGCACAGATACGCAGTATTTT
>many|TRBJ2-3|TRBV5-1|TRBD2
CASSPVVDGLAGETDTQYF
TGCGCCAGCAGTCCGGTGGTCGACGGACTAGCGGGAGAGACAGATACGCAGTATTTT
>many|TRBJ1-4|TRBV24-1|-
CATSEGGGEKLFF
TGTGCCACCAGTGAAGGCGGGGGTGAAAAACTGTTTTTT
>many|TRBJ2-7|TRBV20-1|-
CSAEQGYEQYF
TGCAGTGCCGAGCAGGGGTACGAGCAGTACTTC
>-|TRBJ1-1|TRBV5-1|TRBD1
CASSSQQGAGTEAFF
TGCGCCAGCAGTTCCCAGCAGGGGGCTGGGACTGAAGCTTTCTTT